One and the same sample provided the 32 T cell receptor beta chains below, sequenced in a study of blood T cell repertoires in COVID-19. TCRdb's copy holds only in-frame clones and misses some; the assay was immunoSEQ multiplex PCR. This sample has fewer than 400,000 clones, with about nine tenths found just once. Specimen: PBMCs or T cells enriched from blood (not recorded which). These TCRs come from a woman under 40 who had recovered from COVID-19.

This chain joins TRBV25-1 and TRBJ2-7, with D maybe TRBD2 (5 bases). CDR1 is MGHDK and CDR2 is SYGVNS in the germline V gene. The CDR3 runs 14 residues. Trimming cost V 4 bases and J 7 bases, with 17 bases left between them. The CDR3 here is CASSGTGSLTEQYF. The DNA of the CDR3 is TGTGCCAGCAGTGGCACGGGATCCCTAACGGAGCAGTACTTC.

The chain uses TRBV10-3 and TRBJ1-2; D may be TRBD1 (6 bases). Germline lookup yields CDR1 ENHRY and CDR2 SYGVKD. The length of the CDR3 is 13 residues. Trimming cost V 11 bases and J 0 bases, with 13 bases left between them. DNA of the CDR3: TGTGCCGGACAACAGGGAGCTAACTATGGCTACACCTTC. Protein sequence: CAGQQGANYGYTF.

The V call is TRBV20-1, the J call TRBJ1-3; D unresolved. CDR1 DFQATT and CDR2 SNEGSKA come from the germline V gene (reference sequence). With 2 bases removed from V and 3 bases from J, the gap between germline ends came to 2 bases. The CDR3 totals 11 residues. The CDR3 DNA reads as TGCAGTGCTAGACATGGAAACACCATATATTTT. This codes for CSARHGNTIYF.

J is TRBJ2-7 and V is TRBV19; 13 bases line up with TRBD2. CDR1 LNHDA and CDR2 SQIVND come from the germline V gene (reference sequence). V lost 1 base to trimming and J lost 8 bases; unmatched junction nucleotides: 5. The CDR3 runs to 15 residues. The CDR3, as DNA: TGTGCCAGTAGTATAGGAGGGACTAGCGGGGTAAAGCAGTACTTC. Protein product: CASSIGGTSGVKQYF.

The chain joins TRBV5-1 to TRBJ1-5, with TRBD1 matching over 7 bases. The V and J ends lost 4 bases and 8 bases, in that order; junction bases with no gene match: 9. This CDR3 contains 14 residues. Germline CDR1 reads SGHRS; CDR2 reads YFSETQ. The CDR3 spells CASSPTGPREPQHF. Here the CDR3 DNA reads TGCGCCAGCAGCCCGACAGGGCCGAGGGAGCCCCAGCATTTT.

The rearrangement joins TRBV10-1 to TRBJ2-1; the D gene is possibly TRBD2 (5 bases). This CDR3 region has 15 residues. V lost 7 bases and J 2 bases, leaving 15 bases between the germline ends. Germline-derived CDR1 and CDR2 are WNHNN and SYGVQD (reference sequence). CDR3 residues: CASNESLATYNEQFF. Written as DNA, the CDR3 is TGCGCCAGCAACGAGAGTTTAGCGACCTACAATGAGCAGTTCTTC.

This chain joins TRBV11-1 and TRBJ2-2, with a tentative D call TRBD1 (5 bases). The CDR3 consists of 14 residues. Germline CDR1 SGHAT, CDR2 FQDESV (reference sequence). V was pared by 5 bases and J by 5 bases, with 12 bases between. The CDR3 is CASSVQGLTGELFF. The CDR3 DNA reads as TGTGCCAGCAGCGTGCAGGGTTTGACCGGGGAGCTGTTTTTT.

The chain carries TRBV9 and TRBJ1-1, with TRBD1 as a possible D gene (5 bases). Germline CDR1 reads SGDLS; CDR2 reads YYNGEE. V lost 3 bases, J lost 1 base, and 22 bases lay in between. This CDR3 region has 18 residues. The CDR3 protein is CASSADWGGIIGNTEAFF. The DNA for the CDR3 is TGTGCCAGCAGCGCCGACTGGGGGGGAATTATTGGGAACACTGAAGCTTTCTTT.

This chain joins TRBV4-2 and TRBJ1-2; D gene ambiguous. The length of the CDR3 is 16 residues. V was trimmed by 0 bases and J by 2 bases, leaving 13 bases between them. Germline V lookup: CDR1 LGHNA, CDR2 YNFKEQ. The CDR3 loop reads CASSQDWEGVNYGYTF. For the CDR3, the DNA is TGTGCCAGCAGCCAAGATTGGGAGGGAGTAAACTATGGCTACACCTTC.

For the CDR3, the DNA is TGTGCCAGCAGCGTAGAGACTAGCGGCCGAGATACGCAGTATTTT. Encoded protein: CASSVETSGRDTQYF. The chain uses TRBV9 and TRBJ2-3; 9 nucleotides match TRBD2. The CDR3 length is 15 residues. The germline CDR1 and CDR2 sequences are SGDLS and YYNGEE. V lost 0 bases, J lost 5 bases, and 4 bases stayed unmatched.

This clone has a single count. The chain joins TRBV3-1 (or the pseudogene TRBV3-2) to TRBJ1-5; D call uncertain. Germline CDR1 and CDR2: LGHDT and YNNKEL (reference sequence). V was shortened by 3 bases and J by 7 bases, with 13 bases between the two germline ends. The length of the CDR3 is 14 residues. The CDR3 DNA is TGTGCCAGCAGCCACTCGGGGAAGGAACAGCCCCAGCATTTT. It codes for CASSHSGKEQPQHF.

This chain uses TRBV28 with TRBJ1-1, with 9 bases that match TRBD1. The J segment lost 4 bases and the V segment lost 5 bases, leaving 8 bases of the junction unmatched. The CDR3 length is 15 residues. Germline CDR1 reads MDHEN; CDR2 reads SYDVKM. Here the CDR3 DNA reads TGTGCCAGCAGTCCGAACAGGGGGCTAGGCACTGAAGCTTTCTTT. This encodes CASSPNRGLGTEAFF. The complete variable domain, with remaining parts taken from reference TRBV28 and TRBJ1-1, reads DVKVTQSSRYLVKRTGEKVFLECVQDMDHENMFWYRQDPGLGLRLIYFSYDVKMKEKGDIPEGYSVSREKKERFSLILESASTNQTSMYLCASSPNRGLGTEAFFGQGTRLTVV.

V and J are TRBV12-3 or TRBV12-4 and TRBJ2-7; D is possibly TRBD2 (6 bases). Between the trimmed V and J ends, which lost 4 bases and 1 base, there was a span of 8 bases. The CDR3 contains 13 residues. Here the CDR3 DNA reads TGTGCCAGCAGTTGGCGGGGATCCTACGAGCAGTACTTC. Encoded protein: CASSWRGSYEQYF.

The chain recombines TRBV3-1 (or the pseudogene TRBV3-2) with TRBJ2-1, with 10 bases matching TRBD2. In germline, CDR1 is LGHDT, CDR2 YNNKEL (reference sequence). The CDR3 sequence is 21 residues long. The junction had 19 bases not matched to a gene; V was cut back by 1 base and J by 4 bases. CDR3 in amino acids: CASSQGVAFGTSGAAYNEQFF. CDR3 nucleotides: TGTGCCAGCAGCCAAGGAGTCGCGTTCGGTACTAGCGGGGCAGCTTACAATGAGCAGTTCTTC.

The chain employs TRBV2 and TRBJ2-2; no definite D call. V was trimmed by 4 bases and J by 4 bases, leaving 10 bases between them. CDR1 is SNHLY, CDR2 FYNNEI, per germline. CDR3 length: 14 amino acids. The CDR3 DNA reads as TGTGCCAGCAGTGTGCTGTCGGGCACCGGGGAGCTGTTTTTT. It yields the protein CASSVLSGTGELFF.

V gene TRBV6-5 combines with J gene TRBJ2-7; D ambiguous. From germline, CDR1 is MNHEY and CDR2 SVGAGI. V was trimmed by 6 bases and J by 5 bases, leaving 14 bases between them. The CDR3 runs to 13 residues. As DNA, the CDR3 is TGTGCCAGCAGCCTTCTACGCGAAAACGAGCAGTACTTC. This encodes CASSLLRENEQYF.

A word on this clone: Other DNA sequences in this specimen translate into the identical CDR3. The CDR3 loop reads CAWSGQANSPLHF. In nucleotides, the CDR3 is TGTGCCTGGAGTGGGCAGGCGAATTCACCCCTCCACTTT. J is TRBJ1-6 and V is TRBV30; D remains ambiguous. CDR3 size: 13 residues. V lost 1 base to trimming and J lost 7 bases, with 8 bases between them. Germline V gene sequence: CDR1 GTSNPN, CDR2 SVGIG (reference sequence).

The chain carries TRBV7-6 and TRBJ1-1; possibly TRBD1 for D (6 bases). Germline V CDR1 and CDR2: SGHVS, FNYEAQ. V lost 1 base, J lost 7 bases, and 10 bases lay in between. The length of the CDR3 is 13 residues. The CDR3 sequence is CASSLDVRGEAFF. For the CDR3, the DNA is TGTGCCAGCAGCTTAGACGTCAGGGGTGAAGCTTTCTTT. The variable domain in full, with the rest retrieved from reference TRBV7-6 and TRBJ1-1, is GAGVSQSPRYKVTKRGQDVALRCDPISGHVSLYWYRQALGQGPEFLTYFNYEAQQDKSGLPNDRFSAERPEGSISTLTIQRTEQRDSAMYRCASSLDVRGEAFFGQGTRLTVV.

The CDR3 region has the DNA TGCGCCAGCAGTATCGGCGGGAGGGCTGAGCAGTACTTC. It encodes CASSIGGRAEQYF. The genes are TRBV5-1 and TRBJ2-7, with TRBD2 identical over 9 bases. CDR3 length: 13 amino acids. The junction had 7 bases not matched to a gene; V was cut back by 5 bases and J by 7 bases. CDR1 SGHRS and CDR2 YFSETQ come from the germline V gene. The full variable domain, with the rest looked up from reference TRBV5-1 and TRBJ2-7, is KAGVTQTPRYLIKTRGQQVTLSCSPISGHRSVSWYQQTPGQGLQFLFEYFSETQRNKGNFPGRFSGRQFSNSRSEMNVSTLELGDSALYLCASSIGGRAEQYFGPGTRLTVT.

This clone has only one observation. This chain uses TRBV25-1 with TRBJ1-2, with 9 bases that match TRBD1. CDR1 and CDR2 (germline): MGHDK, SYGVNS. The CDR3 spans 14 residues. Trimming removed 6 bases from V and 4 bases from J; junction bases left unmatched: 6. CDR3 coding DNA: TGTGCCAGCAGCCAGGGACAGGGACCCTATGGCTACACCTTC. This sequence encodes CASSQGQGPYGYTF.

This chain joins TRBV6-5 and TRBJ1-1, with D possibly TRBD1 on 5 matching bases. The V gene lost 4 bases and the J gene lost 1 base, with 13 bases spanning the gap. CDR1 and CDR2 (germline): MNHEY, SVGAGI. CDR3 length: 15 residues. The CDR3 sequence is CASSSRVGGNTEAFF. CDR3 sequence (DNA): TGTGCCAGCAGTTCCCGGGTGGGGGGGAACACTGAAGCTTTCTTT.

CDR3 protein: CASSLSQVEQPQHF. The CDR3 DNA is TGTGCCAGCAGCTTATCACAGGTTGAACAGCCCCAGCATTTT. This sequence joins TRBV7-9 and TRBJ1-5; D possibly corresponds to TRBD1 (5 bases). Germline V gives CDR1 SEHNR, CDR2 FQNEAQ (reference sequence). This CDR3 has 14 residues. V was shortened by 2 bases and J by 7 bases, with 12 bases between the two germline ends.

The chain combines TRBV3-1 (or the pseudogene TRBV3-2) with TRBJ1-2; TRBD1 matches 7 bases. Per germline, CDR1 LGHDT and CDR2 YNNKEL (reference sequence). CDR3 length: 15 amino acids. The trim removed 1 base at V and 4 bases at J, leaving 6 bases unmatched. CDR3 DNA: TGTGCCAGCAGCCAAGTAGGAGGGACAGCCTATGGCTACACCTTC. Encoded protein: CASSQVGGTAYGYTF.

This chain joins TRBV7-6 and TRBJ2-5, with D maybe TRBD1 (5 bases). The CDR3 runs 14 residues. V was cut by 5 bases and J by 5 bases, with 15 bases left in between. The V gene's germline CDR1 is SGHVS and CDR2 FNYEAQ. DNA for the CDR3: TGTGCCAGCAGCCCTGCTGGGGCCCGGGAGACCCAGTACTTC. Translation: CASSPAGARETQYF.

The CDR3 nucleotides are TGTGCCAGCAGTGAGGTGGGGCAGGCTTTAGGGTATGGCTACACCTTC. Translation: CASSEVGQALGYGYTF. This sequence joins TRBV6-1 and TRBJ1-2; tentatively, D is TRBD1 (5 bases). V lost 3 bases to trimming and J lost 5 bases, with 19 bases between them. The CDR3 loop spans 16 amino acids. Germline values: CDR1 MNHNS, CDR2 SASEGT.

The sample holds many counts of this clone. The chain employs TRBV27 and TRBJ2-1; tentatively, D is TRBD1 (7 bases). The CDR3 runs 16 residues. Looked up from germline, CDR1 is MNHEY and CDR2 is SMNVEV (reference sequence). V lost 7 bases and J 7 bases, leaving 23 bases between the germline ends. The CDR3: CASTSGGTDNFNEQFF. CDR3 sequence (DNA): TGTGCCAGCACCTCAGGCGGGACAGACAACTTTAATGAGCAGTTCTTC.

This sequence joins TRBV7-3 and TRBJ1-1; D might be TRBD1 (5 bases). Germline lookup yields CDR1 SGHTA and CDR2 FQGTGA. The CDR3 runs to 15 residues. Trimming pared 7 bases from V and 5 bases from J, leaving 20 bases between. The CDR3 here is CASTGGANGRTEAFF. The CDR3 nucleotides are TGTGCCAGCACCGGCGGGGCAAATGGTCGGACTGAAGCTTTCTTT.

This chain joins TRBV6-5 and TRBJ2-5, with TRBD1 matching 8 bases. Germline V lookup: CDR1 MNHEY, CDR2 SVGAGI. Unmatched junction bases numbered 1, after V lost 6 bases and J lost 1 base. The CDR3 covers 13 residues. This CDR3 reads CASRDRAQETQYF. CDR3 nucleotide sequence: TGTGCCAGCAGGGACAGGGCCCAAGAGACCCAGTACTTC.

In DNA, the CDR3 is TGTGCCAGCAGTTTTAAAGGCGGCTATGGCTACACCTTC. Its translation: CASSFKGGYGYTF. This chain links TRBV28 with TRBJ1-2, with no clear D. Germline V gene data show CDR1 as MDHEN and CDR2 as SYDVKM. V lost 3 bases and J lost 4, with 9 bases in between. This CDR3 region has 13 residues.

The V and J genes are TRBV9 and TRBJ2-5; 8 bases agree with TRBD1. Germline CDR1 reads SGDLS; CDR2 reads YYNGEE. This CDR3 spans 14 amino acids. V dropped 5 bases and J dropped 5; count of bases not matched to a gene: 8. CDR3 residues: CASSSGQGWETQYF. CDR3 in DNA: TGTGCCAGCAGTTCAGGACAGGGTTGGGAGACCCAGTACTTC.

This sequence joins TRBV6-5 and TRBJ1-2, with D unresolved. The V and J ends lost 2 bases and 5 bases respectively, with 18 bases between them. Looked up from germline, CDR1 is MNHEY and CDR2 is SVGAGI. This CDR3 has 16 amino acids. The DNA of the CDR3 is TGTGCCAGCAGTTACACAGAGCGGGCAGACCCATATGGCTACACCTTC. Protein: CASSYTERADPYGYTF.

The CDR3 coding sequence is TGTGCCAGCCGAAGGACAGGGAGCACCGGGGAGCTGTTTTTT. The encoded protein is CASRRTGSTGELFF. The V and J genes are TRBV19 and TRBJ2-2, with 8 nucleotides matching TRBD1. This CDR3 comprises 14 residues. Germline lookup yields CDR1 LNHDA and CDR2 SQIVND (reference sequence). The junction had 7 bases not matched to a gene; V was cut back by 9 bases and J by 4 bases.